The subject of this entry is one T cell receptor (beta chain). Its antigen is as yet unknown. This entry comes from a study of early T cells in non-severe SARS-CoV-2 infection. Overall study context: Alpha and beta chains were unpaired, from unsorted whole-blood bulk RNA.

V lost 4 bases and J lost 5; bases outside the gene matches: 10. Germline V gives CDR1 SEHNR, CDR2 FQNEAQ (reference sequence). CDR3 length: 16 amino acids. Study-wide results and limits: Anti-spike CD8 specificities were favored by VDJdb matching, whose results missed private and CD4 specificities.

Individually, cDNA molecules had unique molecular identifiers attached to them. TCRdb re-called the 5' RACE reads through MiXCR, storing one row per CDR3 protein. The sample carries about 64,000 distinct CDR3 sequences, over 9.5% recorded once. V usage is TRBV7-9 and J usage is TRBJ2-7; TRBD2 aligns across 11 bases. This clonotype was obtained from an adult who was a healthcare worker with PCR-confirmed SARS-CoV-2 infection or an uninfected control (not recorded which). The specimen was whole blood, collected at baseline. The DNA for the CDR3 is TGTGCCAGCAGCTCACTGGGGACTAGCGGAGGGGACGAGCAGTACTTC. Its translation is CASSSLGTSGGDEQYF. The whole variable domain, filled in from reference TRBV7-9 and TRBJ2-7, reads DTGVSQNPRHKITKRGQNVTFRCDPISEHNRLYWYRQTLGQGPEFLTYFQNEAQLEKSRLLSDRFSAERPKGSFSTLEIQRTEQGDSAMYLCASSSLGTSGGDEQYFGPGTRLTVT.